This T cell receptor (beta chain) originates from a study of OX40 agonist ivuxolimab in advanced cancers. Study-level background: Ivuxolimab, which targeted the costimulatory receptor OX40 (CD134), was an agonistic, fully human IgG2 monoclonal antibody. Among the roughly 50 dose-escalation patients, 19 had hepatocellular carcinoma, 15 or so melanoma, 9 renal cell carcinoma and 9 head and neck cancer. Peripheral TCRbeta sequencing was intended to test whether TCR sequence diversity was altered and clonal T-cell expansion was caused by ivuxolimab. Intravenous ivuxolimab was administered to patients every 2 weeks at six dose levels: 0.01, 0.1, 0.3, 1.5, 3 and 10 mg/kg. Patients were allowed to have had prior anti-PD-1, anti-PD-L1 or anti-CTLA-4 therapy, and 30% to 40% of the dose-escalation patients had been treated with checkpoint inhibitors. The paper covers the monotherapy dose-escalation part of the phase I ivuxolimab trial, which included N of about 50 patients. The dose-escalation cohort was 80% to 90% male with a mean age of approximately 59 years, ranging from 23 to 79. Partial responses occurred in three dose-escalation patients, of whom one had hepatocellular carcinoma and two had cutaneous melanoma.

What the authors observed across the whole study: After ivuxolimab, CD8+ T cells had more expanded clones than CD4+ T cells on average. At doses from 0.1 to 3.0 mg/kg, clonal expansion was seen in both CD4+ and CD8+ blood T cells between baseline and week 6. The antigen specificity of the clonally expanded peripheral T cells was not determined. In partial responders in the 0.1-3.0 mg/kg groups, normalized peripheral clonal expansion was found to be among the lowest, especially among CD8+ T cells. Low levels of normalized T-cell clonal expansion were also shown by some nonresponding patients.

To sequence the TCRbeta CDR3 region, genomic DNA was isolated from the sorted cells. The immunoSEQ Assay was used for sequencing of TCRbeta CDR3 regions. As stored in TCRdb, this immuneACCESS dataset retains in-frame rearrangements with V and J assigned. A fraction of the clones does not appear; measured against another copy, unresolved V genes explain less than half of the discrepancy, and the remainder lacks a known reason. This sample comprises roughly 73,000 clones, almost 85% of them detected only once. In total, the top ten clones hold approximately 2.1% of the sample. As to this clone: The antigen it binds to is not known. No base qualities exist here, and no much larger clone lies one base off it.

There are 15 amino acids in the CDR3, from cysteine to phenylalanine inclusive. The DNA shown is the 45-base CDR3, in frame from base 1. CDR1 and CDR2 are read off the germline V gene as SGHTA and FQGNSA. Patients with autoimmune disease history or receiving systemic immunosuppression were excluded from the trial. Peripheral blood for TCR sequencing was collected from all dose cohorts at baseline, on cycle 4 day 1, and on cycle 7 day 1. Samples came from an open-label, multicenter, first-in-human phase I dose-escalation trial of ivuxolimab. Adults with locally advanced or metastatic melanoma, renal cell, hepatocellular, or head and neck squamous cell carcinoma were enrolled in the trial. CD4+ and CD8+ T cells were sorted separately from peripheral blood before TCR sequencing.

The clonotype originates from an adult with an advanced solid tumor such as melanoma, head and neck, liver or kidney cancer. This sample comprised CD4+ or CD8+ T cells sorted from blood, obtained in a trial of the OX40 agonist ivuxolimab. This sequence uses TRBV7-2 and TRBJ2-1; TRBD2 lines up with 16 middle nucleotides. The DNA is TGTGCAACCTCGGGACTAGCGGGAGGGCTCCGTGAGCAGTTCTTC. This yields the protein CATSGLAGGLREQFF.